These 31 T cell receptor beta chains were all obtained from the same sample, sequenced in a study of cytomegalovirus exposure and HLA in healthy donors. The PCR was carried out with 60 Vbeta primers and 13 Jbeta primers. Profiling relied on immunoSEQ multiplex PCR, and the TCRdb table lists in-frame clones only, not all of them. Here the sample spans about 220,000 clones, around 75% being singletons. Specimen: PBMCs. These receptors were obtained from a woman under 40 in good health and CMV-seronegative.

Here the CDR3 reads CASSRTGSNTGELFF. CDR3 coding DNA: TGTGCCAGCAGCCGAACAGGGAGCAACACCGGGGAGCTGTTTTTT. The gene calls are TRBV14 and TRBJ2-2; TRBD1 might be the D (6 bases). Trimming took off 4 bases at V and 2 bases at J, with 11 bases between the two ends. The CDR3 length is 15 residues. Germline V gene sequence: CDR1 SGHDN, CDR2 FVKESK.

This clone was found once. The chain carries TRBV4-2 and TRBJ2-1, with 7 bases matching TRBD2. V dropped 4 bases and J dropped 2; count of bases not matched to a gene: 8. The germline V gene has CDR1 LGHNA and CDR2 YNFKEQ. CDR3 length: 16 residues. The CDR3 here is CASSPRARGAYNEQFF. The DNA for the CDR3 is TGTGCCAGCAGCCCCAGGGCCCGGGGGGCCTACAATGAGCAGTTCTTC.

J is TRBJ2-3 and V is TRBV6-5, with D perhaps matching TRBD2 (7 bases). CDR1 and CDR2 from the germline V gene are MNHEY and SVGAGI. CDR3 length equals 12 residues. With 8 bases removed from V and 6 bases from J, the gap between germline ends came to 12 bases. The CDR3 coding sequence is TGTGCCAGCGGCGGGGGCCGCGATACGCAGTATTTT. It translates to CASGGGRDTQYF.

J is TRBJ1-4 and V is TRBV10-2; maybe TRBD1 (6 bases). Germline V gene data show CDR1 as WSHSY and CDR2 as SAAADI. The V and J ends lost 3 bases and 0 bases respectively, with 20 bases between them. The CDR3 runs 19 residues. CDR3 coding DNA: TGCGCCAGCAGTGAATACCCCGGACAGTTAATGACAACTAATGAAAAACTGTTTTTT. It specifies CASSEYPGQLMTTNEKLFF.

V and J are TRBV2 and TRBJ1-1; 8 positions agree with TRBD1. V lost 2 bases, J lost 3 bases, and 5 bases stayed unmatched. The CDR3 runs to 15 residues. Germline V CDR1 and CDR2: SNHLY, FYNNEI. The DNA for the CDR3 is TGTGCCAGCAGTGAACGTGACAGGGGAGACACTGAAGCTTTCTTT. Translating it yields CASSERDRGDTEAFF.

This clone was recorded once. The gene calls are TRBV6-1 and TRBJ1-2; D remains ambiguous. CDR1 and CDR2 from the germline V gene are MNHNS and SASEGT. Trimming took 3 bases from V and 2 from J, leaving 10 bases between them. The CDR3 has 14 amino acids. The CDR3 region has the DNA TGTGCCAGCAGTGAGAGTCCAAAAAACTATGGCTACACCTTC. It yields the protein CASSESPKNYGYTF.

The table lists this clone with a count of one. The chain carries TRBV6-1 and TRBJ2-7, with 11 bases matching TRBD1. The CDR3 is made up of 14 amino acids. Germline CDR1 reads MNHNS; CDR2 reads SASEGT. The V segment lost 5 bases and the J segment 7 bases; nucleotides outside the gene matches: 7. CDR3 coding DNA: TGTGCCAGCAGTCTTACCGGGACAGGGGGGGAGCAGTACTTC. This codes for CASSLTGTGGEQYF.

V usage is TRBV9 and J usage is TRBJ2-5; 11 bases are shared with TRBD2. Germline CDR1 and CDR2: SGDLS and YYNGEE. CDR3 size: 16 residues. Trimming took 0 bases from V and 4 from J; bases not matched to a gene: 5. The CDR3 DNA reads as TGTGCCAGCAGCGTAGGAGATAGCGGGAGGGGAGAGACCCAGTACTTC. Its translation: CASSVGDSGRGETQYF.

This clone has just a few counts. The rearrangement joins TRBV6-1 to TRBJ1-1; D remains ambiguous. This CDR3 comprises 13 residues. Germline loops: CDR1 MNHNS, CDR2 SASEGT. For the CDR3, the DNA is TGTGACGTCTGCGACCTCCTGGAGACGGAAGCTTTCTTT. Protein product: CDVCDLLETEAFF.

The chain is built from TRBV7-3 and TRBJ2-1, with 9 positions matching TRBD2. The germline CDR1 and CDR2 sequences are SGHTA and FQGTGA. This CDR3 has 16 amino acids. The V segment lost 5 bases and the J segment 5 bases; nucleotides outside the gene matches: 10. The CDR3 spells CASSPWATSGNNEQFF. DNA of the CDR3: TGTGCCAGCAGCCCATGGGCGACTAGCGGAAACAATGAGCAGTTCTTC. Together with reference TRBV7-3 and TRBJ2-1, the CDR3 gives the full variable domain: GAGVSQTPSNKVTEKGKYVELRCDPISGHTALYWYRQSLGQGPEFLIYFQGTGAADDSGLPNDRFFAVRPEGSVSTLKIQRTERGDSAVYLCASSPWATSGNNEQFFGPGTRLTVL.

V usage is TRBV6-6 and J usage is TRBJ1-5, with D uncertain. The CDR3 spans 14 residues. CDR1 is MNHNY and CDR2 is SVGAGI in the germline V gene (reference sequence). V was trimmed by 2 bases and J by 4 bases, leaving 9 bases between them. This chain's CDR3 is CASSYRVENQPQHF. DNA for the CDR3: TGTGCCAGCAGTTACCGTGTAGAGAATCAGCCCCAGCATTTT.

Remarks on this clone: A read error may produce the germline difference seen at one junction end. In nucleotides, the CDR3 is TGCAGCGTTGAAGGGGCGACCCGGCCAGATGCGCAGTATTTT. Encoded protein: CSVEGATRPDAQYF. This chain joins TRBV29-1 and TRBJ2-3; D gene uncertain. Germline V gene lookup returns CDR1 SQVTM and CDR2 ANQGSEA. The CDR3 extends over 14 amino acids.

CDR3 nucleotide sequence: TGTGCCAGCACTCCCTCGGGGGGGCCTAACGAGCAGTACTTC. Its protein is CASTPSGGPNEQYF. The rearrangement links TRBV6-1 to TRBJ2-5, with 8 nucleotides matching TRBD2. The tail of the sequence fits TRBJ2-7 better, so the J call may be wrong. The germline V gene has CDR1 MNHNS and CDR2 SASEGT. This CDR3 is 14 amino acids long.

This chain uses TRBV29-1 with TRBJ1-3; 9 positions match TRBD1. J gave up 7 bases and V 7 bases, and 8 bases lay outside the gene matches. Looked up from germline, CDR1 is SQVTM and CDR2 is ANQGSEA. This CDR3 is built from 13 residues. As DNA, the CDR3 is TGCAGCGGAATAACCGGACAGGGGAACACCATATATTTT. Translation: CSGITGQGNTIYF.

The chain employs TRBV29-1 and TRBJ1-1; TRBD1 might be the D (6 bases). Trimming took 5 bases from V and 4 from J, leaving 8 bases between them. This CDR3 is built from 11 residues. Germline lookup yields CDR1 SQVTM and CDR2 ANQGSEA. The CDR3 DNA follows: TGCAGCGTTTCCAGGGGCACTGAAGCTTTCTTT. Residues: CSVSRGTEAFF.

This clone was observed a few times. The J gene is TRBJ2-3, the V gene TRBV19, with 11 nucleotides matching TRBD1. This CDR3 spans 16 amino acids. CDR1 is LNHDA and CDR2 is SQIVND in the germline V gene (reference sequence). Trimming cost V 1 base and J 4 bases; bases outside gene matches: 4. CDR3 sequence: CASSIGTGGDADTQYF. For the CDR3, the DNA is TGTGCCAGTAGTATAGGGACAGGGGGCGACGCAGATACGCAGTATTTT.

The V call is TRBV10-2, the J call TRBJ2-1; TRBD2 matches at 11 bases. J gave up 7 bases and V 6 bases, and 5 bases lay outside the gene matches. This CDR3 is 14 amino acids long. Germline V lookup: CDR1 WSHSY, CDR2 SAAADI. CDR3 protein: CASSLAGGYNEQFF. Here the CDR3 DNA reads TGCGCCAGCAGCCTAGCGGGAGGTTATAATGAGCAGTTCTTC.

V gene TRBV9 combines with J gene TRBJ2-5; 9 nucleotides line up with TRBD1. With 5 bases clipped from V and 3 bases from J, the junction kept 8 bases outside the gene matches. The CDR3 runs 15 residues. Germline assignment: CDR1 SGDLS and CDR2 YYNGEE. CDR3 in DNA: TGTGCCAGCAGTGAGGGGGACAGGGAGGAAGAGACCCAGTACTTC. It encodes CASSEGDREEETQYF.

This clone is a singleton in its sample. The CDR3 here is CASSLEGWGQPQHF. CDR3 nucleotides: TGTGCCAGCAGTCTGGAGGGGTGGGGTCAGCCCCAGCATTTT. The rearrangement links TRBV6-1 to TRBJ1-5; D is possibly TRBD1 (5 bases). Trimming took off 5 bases at V and 6 bases at J, with 14 bases between the two ends. This CDR3 contains 14 residues. Germline V lookup: CDR1 MNHNS, CDR2 SASEGT.

This clone was found once. CDR3 in DNA: TGTGCCAGCAGCTCTTTCGCGGTAGGACTGGCCGGGGAGCTGTTTTTT. It is translated as CASSSFAVGLAGELFF. The rearrangement links TRBV7-8 to TRBJ2-2, with D perhaps TRBD2 (5 bases). The CDR3 has 16 amino acids. Trimming removed 4 bases at V and 6 bases at J, with 18 bases between. CDR1 and CDR2 from the germline V gene are SGHVS and FQNEAQ.

The rearrangement joins TRBV6-6 to TRBJ2-7; D not certain. Germline CDR1 MNHNY, CDR2 SVGAGI (reference sequence). V was pared by 6 bases and J by 4 bases, with 7 bases between. This CDR3 has 11 amino acids. The CDR3 region is CASRTVYEQYF. As DNA, the CDR3 is TGTGCCAGCAGAACAGTTTACGAGCAGTACTTC.

The V call is TRBV10-1, the J call TRBJ2-2, with 10 bases matching TRBD2. Looked up from germline, CDR1 is WNHNN and CDR2 is SYGVQD (reference sequence). The J segment lost 3 bases and the V segment lost 11 bases, leaving 9 bases of the junction unmatched. The CDR3 consists of 15 residues. CDR3 nucleotides: TGCGCCGCCCCCGCCGGGACTAGCGACACCGGGGAGCTGTTTTTT. This sequence encodes CAAPAGTSDTGELFF.

This clone was counted only a few times. The chain carries TRBV4-2 and TRBJ1-4; D might be TRBD1 (6 bases). The CDR3 runs 15 residues. Deletions cut 4 bases from V and 7 bases from J, with 16 bases between. The germline V gene has CDR1 LGHNA and CDR2 YNFKEQ. The CDR3 coding sequence is TGTGCCAGCAGCCCCCAGACAGGACAAATTGAAAAACTGTTTTTT. Its translation: CASSPQTGQIEKLFF.

This chain uses TRBV5-8 with TRBJ1-2; no clear D. V shed 0 bases and J shed 4 bases, with 10 bases lying between them. From germline, CDR1 is SGHTS and CDR2 YDEGEE. This CDR3 spans 14 amino acids. CDR3 amino acids: CASSLGGPIYGYTF. The CDR3 nucleotides are TGTGCCAGCAGCTTGGGAGGGCCTATCTATGGCTACACCTTC.

This clone was recorded a few times. The chain carries TRBV5-1 and TRBJ2-1; 7 bases map to TRBD2. The junction had 14 bases not matched to a gene; V was cut back by 7 bases and J by 7 bases. The CDR3 runs 15 residues. From germline, CDR1 is SGHRS and CDR2 YFSETQ. CDR3 nucleotide sequence: TGCGCCAGCGGGGAAGGGGAGGGGTACCGGAATGAGCAGTTCTTC. The encoded protein is CASGEGEGYRNEQFF.

The gene calls are TRBV9 and TRBJ2-2; 10 nucleotides line up with TRBD1. The CDR3 runs 19 residues. The germline gives CDR1 SGDLS, CDR2 YYNGEE. Trimming took 4 bases from V and 3 from J; bases not matched to a gene: 15. This chain's CDR3 is CASSLPGQGVNGDTGELFF. CDR3 DNA sequence: TGTGCCAGCAGCCTGCCCGGACAGGGGGTGAACGGGGACACCGGGGAGCTGTTTTTT.

V and J are TRBV19 and TRBJ1-1; the D is unclear. Trimming took off 4 bases at V and 4 bases at J, with 13 bases between the two ends. Looked up from germline, CDR1 is LNHDA and CDR2 is SQIVND (reference sequence). CDR3 length equals 14 residues. In DNA, the CDR3 is TGTGCCAGTAGTAACTTGGCGGGAGGCACTGAAGCTTTCTTT. Translation gives CASSNLAGGTEAFF. The variable domain in full, with the rest retrieved from reference TRBV19 and TRBJ1-1, is DGGITQSPKYLFRKEGQNVTLSCEQNLNHDAMYWYRQDPGQGLRLIYYSQIVNDFQKGDIAEGYSVSREKKESFPLTVTSAQKNPTAFYLCASSNLAGGTEAFFGQGTRLTVV.

The chain employs TRBV6-5 and TRBJ1-3; D possibly corresponds to TRBD1 (6 bases). The germline V gene encodes CDR1 MNHEY and CDR2 SVGAGI. The V and J ends lost 4 bases and 3 bases respectively, with 10 bases between them. The CDR3 runs to 14 residues. The CDR3 protein is CASSSGQLGNTIYF. The CDR3 DNA sequence: TGTGCCAGCAGTTCTGGACAGCTTGGAAACACCATATATTTT.

This clone came up a few times. The genes are TRBV19 and TRBJ2-7; 7 nucleotides match TRBD2. This CDR3 contains 15 residues. The germline V gene encodes CDR1 LNHDA and CDR2 SQIVND (reference sequence). The trim removed 7 bases at V and 0 bases at J, leaving 9 bases unmatched. CDR3: CASKGRGHSSYEQYF. The DNA of the CDR3 is TGTGCCAGTAAAGGGAGGGGCCACTCCTCCTACGAGCAGTACTTC. The full variable domain, completed using reference TRBV19 and TRBJ2-7, is DGGITQSPKYLFRKEGQNVTLSCEQNLNHDAMYWYRQDPGQGLRLIYYSQIVNDFQKGDIAEGYSVSREKKESFPLTVTSAQKNPTAFYLCASKGRGHSSYEQYFGPGTRLTVT.

This clone was seen a single time. This chain links TRBV2 with TRBJ2-1; 10 positions agree with TRBD2. The V and J ends lost 1 base and 0 bases, in that order; junction bases with no gene match: 9. Germline values: CDR1 SNHLY, CDR2 FYNNEI. The CDR3 extends over 19 amino acids. The CDR3 bases are TGTGCCAGCAGTGAAGTCCCAGCGGGAGGGCAGAGCTCCTACAATGAGCAGTTCTTC. Protein product: CASSEVPAGGQSSYNEQFF.

The rearrangement uses TRBV5-1 and TRBJ2-7; 8 positions agree with TRBD2. The trim removed 3 bases at V and 4 bases at J, leaving 15 bases unmatched. CDR1 and CDR2 (germline): SGHRS, YFSETQ. This CDR3 has 17 residues. The DNA for the CDR3 is TGCGCCAGCAGCTGGCGGGAGGAGGAGGTCAGCCAATACGAGCAGTACTTC. Translated: CASSWREEEVSQYEQYF. Based on the CDR3 plus reference TRBV5-1 and TRBJ2-7, the full variable domain is KAGVTQTPRYLIKTRGQQVTLSCSPISGHRSVSWYQQTPGQGLQFLFEYFSETQRNKGNFPGRFSGRQFSNSRSEMNVSTLELGDSALYLCASSWREEEVSQYEQYFGPGTRLTVT.